Following are 13 T cell receptor beta chains from one sample sequenced in a study of blood T cell repertoires in COVID-19. Assay used: immunoSEQ multiplex PCR; TCRdb lists only in-frame clones, some missing. This sample has approximately 130,000 clones, with approximately 85% found just once. Sequencing was done on a sample of peripheral blood. Receptors were obtained from a human donor in a cohort sampled during active COVID-19.

This chain uses TRBV6-6 with TRBJ2-2, with D possibly matching TRBD1 (5 bases). Deletions cut 6 bases from V and 7 bases from J, with 15 bases between. The CDR3 length is 14 residues. Germline V lookup: CDR1 MNHNY, CDR2 SVGAGI (reference sequence). The chain's CDR3 is CASSAIQGSGELFF. CDR3 in DNA: TGTGCCAGCAGCGCAATTCAGGGTAGCGGGGAGCTGTTTTTT.

This clone was observed a handful of times. The CDR3, as DNA: TGCGCCAGCAGTGAGAAGGGAGGGAATTCACCCCTCCACTTT. Translating it yields CASSEKGGNSPLHF. The chain joins TRBV10-2 to TRBJ1-6; D unresolved. The V and J ends lost 2 bases and 7 bases respectively, with 9 bases between them. In germline, CDR1 is WSHSY, CDR2 SAAADI. This CDR3 is 14 amino acids long.

This clone was observed a handful of times. V usage is TRBV30 and J usage is TRBJ1-2; tentative D call: TRBD1 (6 bases). This CDR3 has 12 amino acids. The V gene lost 4 bases and the J gene lost 2 bases, with 8 bases spanning the gap. Germline assignment: CDR1 GTSNPN and CDR2 SVGIG (reference sequence). In DNA, the CDR3 is TGTGCCTGGACCACAGGGAACTATGGCTACACCTTC. This translates into CAWTTGNYGYTF.

The chain links TRBV12-3 or TRBV12-4 to TRBJ1-2, with 7 nucleotides matching TRBD1. This CDR3 spans 13 amino acids. Unmatched junction bases numbered 3, after V lost 3 bases and J lost 5 bases. This CDR3 reads CASSFGTEYGYTF. In DNA, the CDR3 is TGTGCCAGCAGTTTCGGGACAGAGTATGGCTACACCTTC.

The chain has TRBV7-2 and TRBJ2-4, with D possibly being TRBD1 (6 bases). V was clipped by 9 bases and J by 9 bases, with 18 bases between them. CDR3 length: 13 residues. CDR1 and CDR2 from the germline V gene are SGHTA and FQGNSA. The CDR3 here is CASSIGTKTIQYF. For the CDR3, the DNA is TGTGCCAGTTCCATCGGGACAAAGACCATTCAGTACTTC.

A single count supports this clone. The chain joins TRBV2 to TRBJ1-2; TRBD1 aligns across 12 bases. CDR3 size: 14 residues. The V gene end was trimmed by 4 bases and the J gene end by 7 bases; junction bases not matched to a gene: 4. CDR1 is SNHLY and CDR2 is FYNNEI in the germline V gene. CDR3 coding DNA: TGTGCCAGCAGTGGGGGACAGGGGGCAATTGGCTACACCTTC. It encodes CASSGGQGAIGYTF.

This clone was observed a single time. V gene TRBV9 combines with J gene TRBJ1-2, with D uncertain. CDR1 is SGDLS and CDR2 is YYNGEE in the germline V gene. This CDR3 comprises 14 residues. The V and J ends lost 0 bases and 1 base respectively, with 7 bases between them. CDR3 in amino acids: CASSVALSNYGYTF. In nucleotides, the CDR3 is TGTGCCAGCAGCGTAGCTCTCAGTAACTATGGCTACACCTTC. Filled out from reference TRBV9 and TRBJ1-2, the complete variable domain reads DSGVTQTPKHLITATGQRVTLRCSPRSGDLSVYWYQQSLDQGLQFLIQYYNGEERAKGNILERFSAQQFPDLHSELNLSSLELGDSALYFCASSVALSNYGYTFGSGTRLTVV.

This clone was seen just once. The chain carries TRBV6-5 and TRBJ2-5, with D possibly being TRBD1 (5 bases). The CDR3 is made up of 15 amino acids. The V gene's germline CDR1 is MNHEY and CDR2 SVGAGI. V gave up 6 bases and J gave up 2 bases, with 16 bases separating them. CDR3 nucleotide sequence: TGTGCCAGCAGCCGGACACCCCCTCCTCAAGAGACCCAGTACTTC. Its protein is CASSRTPPPQETQYF.

CDR3 in DNA: TGTGCCAGCAGCGTAGGGCTAGCGGGAGTTAGAAATGAGCAGTTCTTC. It specifies CASSVGLAGVRNEQFF. This chain links TRBV9 with TRBJ2-1; 10 bases line up with TRBD2. Germline-derived CDR1 and CDR2 are SGDLS and YYNGEE. The CDR3 has 16 residues. V gave up 0 bases and J gave up 7 bases; unmatched junction bases: 7.

This rearrangement joins TRBV7-3 to TRBJ2-5; TRBD1 matches 7 bases. V was pared by 6 bases and J by 5 bases, with 6 bases of the junction left unmatched. The germline V gene encodes CDR1 SGHTA and CDR2 FQGTGA. CDR3 length: 13 amino acids. The CDR3 region has the DNA TGTGCCAGCAGTCAAGGGGGCAAGGAGACCCAGTACTTC. It is translated as CASSQGGKETQYF.

This chain joins TRBV2 and TRBJ1-1; a weak D match, TRBD1 (6 bases). Trimming removed 8 bases from V and 1 base from J, with 11 bases in between. This CDR3 region has 13 residues. Germline values: CDR1 SNHLY, CDR2 FYNNEI. Written as DNA, the CDR3 is TGTGCCAGCGCCGGGACACGGAACACTGAAGCTTTCTTT. This encodes CASAGTRNTEAFF.

The chain uses TRBV4-3 and TRBJ1-2, with 8 bases that match TRBD1. Germline V gives CDR1 LGHNA, CDR2 YSLEER. This CDR3 is 14 amino acids long. Trimming removed 1 base from V and 7 bases from J; junction bases left unmatched: 5. The CDR3 coding sequence is TGCGCCAGCAGCCAAGTCCTGACAGGGGCTGGCTACACCTTC. It codes for CASSQVLTGAGYTF.

The chain has TRBV5-1 and TRBJ1-4; 8 bases are shared with TRBD1. From germline, CDR1 is SGHRS and CDR2 YFSETQ. The ends lost 4 bases at V and 7 bases at J; junction bases unmatched: 3. The CDR3 has 13 residues. The chain's CDR3 is CASSRTGPEKLFF. The CDR3 coding sequence is TGCGCCAGCAGCCGGACAGGGCCTGAAAAACTGTTTTTT.